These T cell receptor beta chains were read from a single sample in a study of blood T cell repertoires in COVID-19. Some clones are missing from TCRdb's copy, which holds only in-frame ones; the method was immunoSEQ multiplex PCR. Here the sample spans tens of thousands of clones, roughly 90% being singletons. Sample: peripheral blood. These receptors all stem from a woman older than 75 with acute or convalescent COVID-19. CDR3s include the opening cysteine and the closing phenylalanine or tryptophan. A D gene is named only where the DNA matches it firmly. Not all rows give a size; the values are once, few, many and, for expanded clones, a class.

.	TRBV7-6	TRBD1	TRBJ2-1	CASSLGQGAYNEQFF	TGTGCCAGCAGCTTAGGGCAGGGGGCCTACAATGAGCAGTTCTTC
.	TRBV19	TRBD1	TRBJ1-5	CASSIGWDRGFSNQPQHF	TGTGCCAGTAGTATAGGTTGGGACAGGGGGTTTAGCAATCAGCCCCAGCATTTT
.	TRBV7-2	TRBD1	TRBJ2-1	CASSQRQGAWTNYNEQFF	TGTGCCAGCAGCCAAAGACAGGGGGCTTGGACTAATTACAATGAGCAGTTCTTC
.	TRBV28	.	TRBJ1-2	CASSPGEVTNYGYTF	TGTGCCAGCAGTCCCGGGGAAGTGACTAACTATGGCTACACCTTC
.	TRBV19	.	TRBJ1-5	CASSPGPGNQPQHF	TGTGCCAGTAGCCCCGGGCCAGGGAATCAGCCCCAGCATTTT
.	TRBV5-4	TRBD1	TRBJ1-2	CASSLGGDRGSAYGYTF	TGTGCCAGCAGCTTGGGCGGGGACAGGGGGAGTGCCTATGGCTACACCTTC
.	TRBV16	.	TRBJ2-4	CASSQLEGGKNIQYF	TGTGCCAGCAGCCAATTAGAGGGCGGCAAAAACATTCAGTACTTC
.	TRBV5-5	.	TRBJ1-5	CASSPGPGQNQPQHF	TGTGCCAGCAGCCCCGGTCCAGGGCAGAATCAGCCCCAGCATTTT
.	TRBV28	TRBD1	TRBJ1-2	CASSRQGPYGYTF	TGTGCCAGCAGTCGACAGGGTCCCTATGGCTACACCTTC
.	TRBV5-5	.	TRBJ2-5	CASSTGPQETQYF	TGTGCCAGCAGCACAGGGCCGCAAGAGACCCAGTACTTC
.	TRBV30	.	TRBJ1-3	CAWVQGDGNTIYF	TGTGCCTGGGTACAGGGCGATGGGAACACCATATATTTT
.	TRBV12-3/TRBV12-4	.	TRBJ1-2	CASSLADSGYTF	TGTGCCAGCAGCCTTGCCGACAGTGGCTACACCTTC
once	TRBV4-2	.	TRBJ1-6	CASSQVGEGSPLHF	TGTGCCAGCAGCCAGGTGGGGGAGGGTTCACCCCTCCACTTT
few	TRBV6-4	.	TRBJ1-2	CASSDSSRGLFLGGYTF	TGTGCCAGCAGTGACTCAAGCAGGGGTTTATTCCTGGGCGGCTACACCTTC
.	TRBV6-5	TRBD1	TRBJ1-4	CASSTQGALDEKLFF	TGTGCCAGCAGTACACAGGGGGCGTTGGATGAAAAACTGTTTTTT
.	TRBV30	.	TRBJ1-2	CALEVGYGYTF	TGTGCCTTGGAGGTTGGCTATGGCTACACCTTC
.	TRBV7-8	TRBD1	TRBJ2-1	CASSTRQGSYNEQFF	TGTGCCAGCAGCACCCGACAGGGCTCCTACAATGAGCAGTTCTTC